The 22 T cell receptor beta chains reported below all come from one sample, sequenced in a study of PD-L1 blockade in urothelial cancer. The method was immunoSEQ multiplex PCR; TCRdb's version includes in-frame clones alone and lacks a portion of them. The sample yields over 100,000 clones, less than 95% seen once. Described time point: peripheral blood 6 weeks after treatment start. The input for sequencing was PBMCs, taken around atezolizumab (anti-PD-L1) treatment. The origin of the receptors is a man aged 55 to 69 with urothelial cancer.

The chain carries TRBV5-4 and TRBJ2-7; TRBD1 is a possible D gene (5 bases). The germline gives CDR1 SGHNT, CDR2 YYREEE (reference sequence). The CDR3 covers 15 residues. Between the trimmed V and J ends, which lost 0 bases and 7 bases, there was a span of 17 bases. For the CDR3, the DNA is TGTGCCAGCAGCTTGGCCGGTGGGGCCAGCCGGGAGCAGTACTTC. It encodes CASSLAGGASREQYF.

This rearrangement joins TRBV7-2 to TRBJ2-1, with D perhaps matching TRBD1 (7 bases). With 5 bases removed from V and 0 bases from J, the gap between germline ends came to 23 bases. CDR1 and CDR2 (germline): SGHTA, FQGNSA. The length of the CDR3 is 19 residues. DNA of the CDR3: TGTGCCAGCAGCCTAAGACGGGGGTCGGGACAGAGCTCCTACAATGAGCAGTTCTTC. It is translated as CASSLRRGSGQSSYNEQFF.

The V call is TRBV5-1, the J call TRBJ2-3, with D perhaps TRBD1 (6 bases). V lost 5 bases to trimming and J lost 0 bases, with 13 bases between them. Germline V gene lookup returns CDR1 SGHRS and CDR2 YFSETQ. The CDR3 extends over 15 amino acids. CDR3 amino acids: CASSIQGPSTDTQYF. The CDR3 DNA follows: TGCGCCAGCAGTATCCAGGGGCCTAGCACAGATACGCAGTATTTT.

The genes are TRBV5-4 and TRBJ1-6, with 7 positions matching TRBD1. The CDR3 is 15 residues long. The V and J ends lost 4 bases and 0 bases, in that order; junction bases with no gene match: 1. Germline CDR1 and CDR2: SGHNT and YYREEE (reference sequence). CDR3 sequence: CASSAGGSYNSPLHF. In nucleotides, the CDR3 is TGTGCCAGCAGCGCAGGGGGCTCCTATAATTCACCCCTCCACTTT.

The CDR3 nucleotides are TGTGCCATCCGACAGGGAGCATATGATGAGCAGTTCTTC. This encodes CAIRQGAYDEQFF. The chain has TRBV7-9 and TRBJ2-1; TRBD1 matches 7 bases. The V gene's germline CDR1 is SEHNR and CDR2 FQNEAQ (reference sequence). The V and J ends lost 10 bases and 8 bases, in that order; junction bases with no gene match: 11. The CDR3 has 13 residues.

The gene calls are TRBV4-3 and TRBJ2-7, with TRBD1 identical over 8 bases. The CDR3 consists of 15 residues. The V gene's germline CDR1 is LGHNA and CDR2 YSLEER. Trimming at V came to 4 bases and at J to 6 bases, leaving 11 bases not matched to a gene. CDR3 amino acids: CASSLVSGQGLEQYF. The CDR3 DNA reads TGCGCCAGCAGCCTCGTGTCAGGACAGGGCCTCGAGCAGTACTTC.

CDR3 region: CASSLAKYNEQFF. DNA for the CDR3: TGCGCCAGCAGCTTGGCCAAATACAATGAGCAGTTCTTC. This rearrangement joins TRBV5-1 to TRBJ2-1; no reliable D call. The V gene lost 0 bases and the J gene lost 4 bases, with 5 bases spanning the gap. CDR1 and CDR2 from the germline V gene are SGHRS and YFSETQ. This CDR3 is built from 13 residues.

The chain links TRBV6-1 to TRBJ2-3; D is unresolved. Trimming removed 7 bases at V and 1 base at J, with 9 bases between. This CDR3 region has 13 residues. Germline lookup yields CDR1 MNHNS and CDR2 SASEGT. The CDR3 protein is CASNAPGTDTQYF. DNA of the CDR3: TGTGCCAGCAATGCCCCGGGCACAGATACGCAGTATTTT.

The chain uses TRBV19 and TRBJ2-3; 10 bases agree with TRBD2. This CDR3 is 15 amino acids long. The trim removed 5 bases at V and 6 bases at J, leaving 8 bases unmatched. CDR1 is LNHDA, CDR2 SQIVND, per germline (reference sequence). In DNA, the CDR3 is TGTGCCAGTAGTGGAATAGCGGGAGGTGCGGATACGCAGTATTTT. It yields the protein CASSGIAGGADTQYF.

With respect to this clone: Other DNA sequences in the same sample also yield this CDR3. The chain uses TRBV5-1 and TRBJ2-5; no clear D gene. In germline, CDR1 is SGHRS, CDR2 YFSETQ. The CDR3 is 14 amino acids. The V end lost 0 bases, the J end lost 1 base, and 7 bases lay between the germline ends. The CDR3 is CASSLGSSQETQYF. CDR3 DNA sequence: TGCGCCAGCAGCTTGGGTAGCAGCCAAGAGACCCAGTACTTC.

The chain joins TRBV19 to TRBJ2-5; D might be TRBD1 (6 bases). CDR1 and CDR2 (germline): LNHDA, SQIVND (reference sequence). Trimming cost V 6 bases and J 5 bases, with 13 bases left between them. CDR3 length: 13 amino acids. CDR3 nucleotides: TGTGCCAGTAGGGAAGGGGGATCCGAGACCCAGTACTTC. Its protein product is CASREGGSETQYF.

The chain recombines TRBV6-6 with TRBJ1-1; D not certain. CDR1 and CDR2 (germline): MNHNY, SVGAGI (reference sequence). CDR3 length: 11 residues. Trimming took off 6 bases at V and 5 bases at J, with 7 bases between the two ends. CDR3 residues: CASSLRTEAFF. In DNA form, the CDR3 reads TGTGCCAGCAGCCTCCGTACTGAAGCTTTCTTT.

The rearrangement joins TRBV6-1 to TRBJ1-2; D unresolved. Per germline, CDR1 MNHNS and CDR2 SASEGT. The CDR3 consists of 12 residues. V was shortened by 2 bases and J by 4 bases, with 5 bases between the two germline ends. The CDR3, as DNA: TGTGCCAGCAGTGAACAGTCCTATGGCTACACCTTC. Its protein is CASSEQSYGYTF.

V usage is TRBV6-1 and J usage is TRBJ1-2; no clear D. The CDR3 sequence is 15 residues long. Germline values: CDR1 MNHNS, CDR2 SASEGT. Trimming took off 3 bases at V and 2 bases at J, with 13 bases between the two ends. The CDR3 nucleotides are TGTGCCAGCAGTGACCCGGGAGTTGGGAACTATGGCTACACCTTC. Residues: CASSDPGVGNYGYTF.

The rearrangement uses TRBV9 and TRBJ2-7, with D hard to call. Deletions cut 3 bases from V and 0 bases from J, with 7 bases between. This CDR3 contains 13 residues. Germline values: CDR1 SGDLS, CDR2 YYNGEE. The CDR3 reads CASSGGGSYEQYF. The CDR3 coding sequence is TGTGCCAGCAGCGGAGGCGGCTCCTACGAGCAGTACTTC.

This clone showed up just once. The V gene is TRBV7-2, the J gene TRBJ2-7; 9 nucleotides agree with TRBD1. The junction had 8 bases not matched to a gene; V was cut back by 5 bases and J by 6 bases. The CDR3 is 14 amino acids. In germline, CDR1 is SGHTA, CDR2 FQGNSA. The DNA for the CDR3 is TGTGCCAGCAGCACAGGGGGGGACAGGGTCGAGCAGTACTTC. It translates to CASSTGGDRVEQYF.

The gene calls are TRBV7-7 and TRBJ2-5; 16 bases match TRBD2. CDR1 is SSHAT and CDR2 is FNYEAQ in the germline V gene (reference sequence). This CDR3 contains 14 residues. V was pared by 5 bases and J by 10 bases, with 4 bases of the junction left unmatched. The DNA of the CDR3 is TGTGCCAGCAGCAGGGGACTAGCGGGGGGGGACCAGTACTTC. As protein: CASSRGLAGGDQYF.

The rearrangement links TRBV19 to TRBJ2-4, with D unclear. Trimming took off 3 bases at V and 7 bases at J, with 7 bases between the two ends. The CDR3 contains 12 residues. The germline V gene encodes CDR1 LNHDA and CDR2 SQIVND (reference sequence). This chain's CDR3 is CASSIVANIQYF. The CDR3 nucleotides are TGTGCCAGTAGTATTGTCGCGAACATTCAGTACTTC.

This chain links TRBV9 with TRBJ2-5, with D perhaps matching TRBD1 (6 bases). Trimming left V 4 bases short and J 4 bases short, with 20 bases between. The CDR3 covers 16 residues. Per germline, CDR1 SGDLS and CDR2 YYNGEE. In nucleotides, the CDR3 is TGTGCCAGCAGCCCAACCCGTTACAGGGAGCGAGAGACCCAGTACTTC. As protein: CASSPTRYRERETQYF.

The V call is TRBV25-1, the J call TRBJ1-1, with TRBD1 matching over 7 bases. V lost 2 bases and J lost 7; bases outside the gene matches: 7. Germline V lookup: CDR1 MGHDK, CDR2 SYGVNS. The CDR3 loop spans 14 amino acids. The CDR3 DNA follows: TGTGCCAGCAGTGAAAGCGTGACAGGGAATGAAGCTTTCTTT. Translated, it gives CASSESVTGNEAFF.

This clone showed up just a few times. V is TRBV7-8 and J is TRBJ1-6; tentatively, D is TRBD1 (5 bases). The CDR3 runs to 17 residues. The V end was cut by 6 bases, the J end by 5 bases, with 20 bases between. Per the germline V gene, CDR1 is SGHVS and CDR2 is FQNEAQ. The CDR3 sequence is CASRYDSSIIDNSPLHF. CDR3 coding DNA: TGTGCCAGCAGGTACGACAGTTCCATCATCGATAATTCACCCCTCCACTTT. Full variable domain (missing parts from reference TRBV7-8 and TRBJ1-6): GAGVSQSPRYKVAKRGQDVALRCDPISGHVSLFWYQQALGQGPEFLTYFQNEAQLDKSGLPSDRFFAERPEGSVSTLKIQRTQQEDSAVYLCASRYDSSIIDNSPLHFGNGTRLTVT.

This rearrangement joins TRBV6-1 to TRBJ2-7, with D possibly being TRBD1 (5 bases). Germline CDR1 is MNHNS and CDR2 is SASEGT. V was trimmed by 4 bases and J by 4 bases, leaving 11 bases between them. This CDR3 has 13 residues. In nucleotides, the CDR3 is TGTGCCAGCAGTGTCCGCCAGGGATACGAGCAGTACTTC. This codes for CASSVRQGYEQYF.